This T cell receptor beta chain was recorded in a study of blood T cell repertoires in COVID-19. Study-wide context: Italy, Spain and the United States were the sources of the convalescent and acute COVID-19 samples. PBMCs, B-cell-depleted T cells, or T cells provided the cDNA or gDNA that made up the material.

Participant ages covered about 18 to 100 years across 24 US areas. Participant-reported clinical history was the basis for cohort assignment. Here immunoSEQ multiplex PCR was the method, and the copy in TCRdb shows in-frame clones only, minus some. The sample shows about 270,000 clones, nearly 90% of them seen only once. The germline V gene has CDR1 SGHTA and CDR2 FQGTGA. V dropped 5 bases and J dropped 8; count of bases not matched to a gene: 9. This CDR3 has 17 residues. This sequence originates from a woman in her 30s who had recovered from COVID-19. The rearrangement links TRBV7-3 to TRBJ2-1; 16 nucleotides match TRBD2. The sequencing sample was made of PBMCs or T cells enriched from blood (not recorded which). The CDR3 DNA follows: TGTGCCAGCAGCCCCGGGACTAGCGGGGGGGGGATCGATGAGCAGTTCTTC. Translating it yields CASSPGTSGGGIDEQFF.